This entry describes one T cell receptor (beta chain). The CDR3 covers 14 residues. Germline-derived CDR1 and CDR2 are MDHEN and SYDVKM. The V end lost 5 bases, the J end lost 4 bases, and 14 bases lay between the germline ends. Expressed TCRB transcripts got sequenced, as all isolated RNA was reverse transcribed. The table came from immunoSEQ multiplex PCR; TCRdb's copy has only in-frame clones and leaves some out. The sample shows 160,000 or so clones, 11% of them seen only once. The entry originates in a study of beta chain features in type 1 diabetes. Cell sorting via CD45RO/CCR7/CD25/CD127/CD95/CD27 was performed to obtain CD4+ naive, central memory, regulatory and stem cell-like memory cells.

The J gene is TRBJ1-1, the V gene TRBV28, with a possible D match to TRBD1 (5 bases). The specimen was central memory CD4+ T cells from blood. The receptor comes from a man aged 18-30 years in good health. The CDR3 region is CASSRGAGFTEAFF. CDR3 in DNA: TGTGCCAGCAGTCGCGGGGCTGGGTTCACTGAAGCTTTCTTT.